A few counts support the clone carrying this T cell receptor beta chain. Its antigen is still unknown. This sample is part of a study of CD8 T cells in ankylosing spondylitis. The CDR3 loop spans 15 amino acids. Trimming left V 1 base short and J 0 bases short, with 5 bases between. The germline V gene has CDR1 SGDLS and CDR2 YYNGEE. By quantitative 5'-RACE with molecular barcodes, the TCR beta libraries were made. TCRdb ran MiXCR on the 5' RACE reads and lists one entry per CDR3 protein. There are a few hundred thousand distinct CDR3 sequences in the sample; about 19% occur only once, and roughly 8% lies in the top ten. Study-level findings and limits: Clones linked to disease were reported to show significant enrichment in matched ankylosing spondylitis synovial fluid. Reactive arthritis synovial fluid and blood were previously reported to contain some motif variants. A TCR beta motif of roughly eight highly homologous variants appeared characteristic of ankylosing spondylitis blood.

The clonotype comes from a male donor with ankylosing spondylitis or in good health (not recorded which). Sequencing used blood, either unsorted or a sorted T cell fraction (not recorded which). The chain has TRBV9 and TRBJ2-6; no clear D gene. This CDR3 reads CASSVSASGANVLTF. CDR3 bases: TGTGCCAGCAGCGTATCAGCCTCTGGGGCCAACGTCCTGACTTTC.